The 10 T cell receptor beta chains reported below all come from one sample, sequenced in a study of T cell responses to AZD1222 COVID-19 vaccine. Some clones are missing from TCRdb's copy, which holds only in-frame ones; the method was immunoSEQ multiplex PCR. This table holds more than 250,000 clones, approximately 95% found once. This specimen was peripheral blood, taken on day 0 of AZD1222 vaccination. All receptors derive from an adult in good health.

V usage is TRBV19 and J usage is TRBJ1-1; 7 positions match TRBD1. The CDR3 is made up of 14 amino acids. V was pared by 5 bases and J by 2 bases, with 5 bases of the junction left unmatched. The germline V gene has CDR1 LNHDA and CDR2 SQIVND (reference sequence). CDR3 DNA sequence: TGTGCCAGTAGTCACCGACAGGGAAACACTGAAGCTTTCTTT. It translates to CASSHRQGNTEAFF.

The CDR3 here is CASGFRANYGYTF. The CDR3 bases are TGCGCCAGCGGTTTCAGGGCTAACTATGGCTACACCTTC. This sequence joins TRBV10-2 and TRBJ1-2, with a weak D call TRBD1 (5 bases). V dropped 8 bases and J dropped 0 bases, with 10 bases sitting between them. The CDR3 spans 13 residues. In germline, CDR1 is WSHSY, CDR2 SAAADI.

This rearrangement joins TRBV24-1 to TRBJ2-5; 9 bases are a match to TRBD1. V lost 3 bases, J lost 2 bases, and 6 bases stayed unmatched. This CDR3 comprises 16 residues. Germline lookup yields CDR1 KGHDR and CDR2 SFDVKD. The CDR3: CATSDPDRGRQETQYF. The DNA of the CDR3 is TGTGCCACCAGTGATCCGGACAGGGGAAGGCAAGAGACCCAGTACTTC.

The CDR3 is CASSFPGLGSDTQYF. The DNA for the CDR3 is TGCGCCAGCAGCTTCCCCGGACTAGGATCGGATACGCAGTATTTT. V gene TRBV5-1 combines with J gene TRBJ2-3; 7 nucleotides line up with TRBD2. Germline-derived CDR1 and CDR2 are SGHRS and YFSETQ. The trim removed 2 bases at V and 6 bases at J, leaving 9 bases unmatched. This CDR3 spans 15 amino acids.

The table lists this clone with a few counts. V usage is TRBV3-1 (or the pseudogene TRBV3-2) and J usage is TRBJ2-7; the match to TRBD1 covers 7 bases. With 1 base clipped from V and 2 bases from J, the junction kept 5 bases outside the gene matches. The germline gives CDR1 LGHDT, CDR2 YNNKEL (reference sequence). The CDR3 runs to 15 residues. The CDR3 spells CASSQGTGSPYEQYF. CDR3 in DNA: TGTGCCAGCAGCCAAGGGACAGGTTCCCCCTACGAGCAGTACTTC.

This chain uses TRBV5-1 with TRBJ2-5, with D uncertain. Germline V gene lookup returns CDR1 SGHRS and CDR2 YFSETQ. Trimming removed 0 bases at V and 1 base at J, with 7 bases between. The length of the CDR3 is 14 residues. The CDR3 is CASSLARSQETQYF. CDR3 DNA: TGCGCCAGCAGCTTGGCCAGAAGCCAAGAGACCCAGTACTTC. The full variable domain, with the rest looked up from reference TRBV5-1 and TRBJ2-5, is KAGVTQTPRYLIKTRGQQVTLSCSPISGHRSVSWYQQTPGQGLQFLFEYFSETQRNKGNFPGRFSGRQFSNSRSEMNVSTLELGDSALYLCASSLARSQETQYFGPGTRLLVL.

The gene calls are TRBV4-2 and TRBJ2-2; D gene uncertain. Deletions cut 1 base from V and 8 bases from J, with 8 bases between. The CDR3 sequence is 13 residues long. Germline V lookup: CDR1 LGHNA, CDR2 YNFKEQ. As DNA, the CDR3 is TGTGCCAGCAGCCAAGGAGTCTGGGGGGAGCTGTTTTTT. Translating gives CASSQGVWGELFF.

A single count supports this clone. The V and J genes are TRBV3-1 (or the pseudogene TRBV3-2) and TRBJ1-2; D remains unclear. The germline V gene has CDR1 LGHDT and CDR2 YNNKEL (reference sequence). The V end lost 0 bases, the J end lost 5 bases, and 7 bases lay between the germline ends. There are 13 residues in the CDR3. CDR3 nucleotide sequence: TGTGCCAGCAGCCAAGACCCCAGATATGGCTACACCTTC. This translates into CASSQDPRYGYTF.

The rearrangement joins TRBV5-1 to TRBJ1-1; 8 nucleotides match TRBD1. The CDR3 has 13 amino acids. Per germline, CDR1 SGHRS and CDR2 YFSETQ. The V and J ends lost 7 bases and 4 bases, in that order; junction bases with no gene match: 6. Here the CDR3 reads CASRSDRATEAFF. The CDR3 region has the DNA TGCGCCAGCCGCTCGGACAGGGCCACTGAAGCTTTCTTT.

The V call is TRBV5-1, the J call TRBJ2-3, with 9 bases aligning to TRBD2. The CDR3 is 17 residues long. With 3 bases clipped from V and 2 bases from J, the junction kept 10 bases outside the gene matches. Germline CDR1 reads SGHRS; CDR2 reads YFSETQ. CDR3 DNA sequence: TGCGCCAGCAGCTGGGTTAAGAGCGGGGGGACCACAGATACGCAGTATTTT. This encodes CASSWVKSGGTTDTQYF.